This T cell receptor beta chain was found in a study of blood T cell repertoires in COVID-19. Study information: Sites across the United States, Italy and Spain contributed samples from acute and convalescent COVID-19. PBMCs, B-cell-depleted T cells, or T cells provided the cDNA or gDNA that made up the material.

Original analysis: Amplifying reference gene primers gave estimates of nucleated cell counts. Profiled with immunoSEQ multiplex PCR; TCRdb holds only in-frame clones, not every one. V and J calls and clone size are as listed in that table; D and trimming were resolved from the DNA. The table includes tens of thousands of clones, less than 85% detected once. V trimming: 6 bases; J trimming: 6 bases; junction bases outside the gene matches: 3. CDR3 length: 14 residues. Germline V gives CDR1 SGHDT, CDR2 YYEEEE. This chain connects TRBV5-6 to TRBJ2-2, with 12 bases identical to TRBD2. This receptor was obtained from a human donor in a cohort sampled during active COVID-19. Sequencing was carried out using peripheral blood. CDR3 amino acids: CASTTSGGSGELFF. The CDR3 region has the DNA TGTGCCAGCACCACTAGCGGGGGGTCCGGGGAGCTGTTTTTT.